This T cell receptor beta chain was obtained from a study of T cell clones after liver transplantation. Overall study context: Post-transplant blood was tracked for graft-donor-reactive T cell clones identified in a pre-transplant mixed lymphocyte reaction. Without induction therapy, subjects received standard immunosuppression until 12-24 months post-transplant. Timepoints were pre-transplant, pre-withdrawal, and after withdrawal was completed or failed.

The repertoire was sequenced with immunoSEQ multiplex PCR; TCRdb's copy has only in-frame clones and lacks some. The profile shows about 45,000 clones, just over 85% of them singletons. Thawed unstimulated PBMCs were FACS-sorted by CD3, CD4 and CD8 into two populations. Between the trimmed V and J ends, which lost 3 bases and 0 bases, there was a span of 16 bases. Per germline, CDR1 SGHDT and CDR2 YYEEEE. This CDR3 contains 16 residues. This specimen consisted of CD4+ T cells from blood, obtained 24 months after liver transplant. This sequence joins TRBV5-6 and TRBJ2-7, with no clear D. The source of this sequence is a human patient who received a liver transplant. Some T cells may be provided by the graft donor. CDR3 sequence (DNA): TGTGCCAGCAGCTCGTCCACAGTCCGAAGCTCCTACGAGCAGTACTTC. This gives the protein CASSSSTVRSSYEQYF.